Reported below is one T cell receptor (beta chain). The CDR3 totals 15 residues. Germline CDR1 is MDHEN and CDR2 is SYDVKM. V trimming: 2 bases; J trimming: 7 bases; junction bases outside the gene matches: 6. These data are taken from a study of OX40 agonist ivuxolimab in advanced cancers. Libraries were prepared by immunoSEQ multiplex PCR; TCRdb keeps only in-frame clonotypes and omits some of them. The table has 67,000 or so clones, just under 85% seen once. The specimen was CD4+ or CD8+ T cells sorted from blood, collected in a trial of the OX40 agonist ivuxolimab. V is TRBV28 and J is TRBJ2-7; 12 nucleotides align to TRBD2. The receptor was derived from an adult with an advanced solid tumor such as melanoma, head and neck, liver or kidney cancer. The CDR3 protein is CASSLLAGGPWEQYF. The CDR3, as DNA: TGTGCCAGCAGTTTACTAGCGGGAGGGCCGTGGGAGCAGTACTTC.